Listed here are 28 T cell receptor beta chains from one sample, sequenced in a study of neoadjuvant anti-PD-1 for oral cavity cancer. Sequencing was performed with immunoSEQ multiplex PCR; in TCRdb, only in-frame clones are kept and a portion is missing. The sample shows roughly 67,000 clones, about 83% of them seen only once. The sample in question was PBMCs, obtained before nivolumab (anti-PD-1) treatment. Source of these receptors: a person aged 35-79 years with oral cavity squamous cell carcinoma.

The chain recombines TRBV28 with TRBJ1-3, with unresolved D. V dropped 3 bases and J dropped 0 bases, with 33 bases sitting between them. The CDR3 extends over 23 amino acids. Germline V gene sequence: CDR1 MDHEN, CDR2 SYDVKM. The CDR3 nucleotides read TGTGCCAGCAGTTTTCCACGCCTCTCCAACCCGGGATGGAAGTTCAGCTCTGGAAACACCATATATTTT. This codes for CASSFPRLSNPGWKFSSGNTIYF.

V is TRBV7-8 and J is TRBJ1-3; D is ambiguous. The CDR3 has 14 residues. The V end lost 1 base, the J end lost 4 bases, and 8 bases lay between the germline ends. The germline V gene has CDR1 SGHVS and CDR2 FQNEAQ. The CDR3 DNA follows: TGTGCCAGCAGCTTAGGATCGTCCGGAAACACCATATATTTT. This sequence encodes CASSLGSSGNTIYF.

The DNA for the CDR3 is TGTGCCAGCAGTTTAGGGGCCTACGAGCAGTACTTC. Translated: CASSLGAYEQYF. V and J are TRBV28 and TRBJ2-7; D remains unclear. V lost 2 bases and J lost 2, with 4 bases in between. Germline V lookup: CDR1 MDHEN, CDR2 SYDVKM. The CDR3 extends over 12 amino acids.

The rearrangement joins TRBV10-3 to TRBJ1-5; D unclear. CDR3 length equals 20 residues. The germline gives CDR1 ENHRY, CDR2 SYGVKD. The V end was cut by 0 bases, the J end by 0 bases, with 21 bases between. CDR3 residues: CAISESQLVSSKDSNQPQHF. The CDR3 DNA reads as TGTGCCATCAGTGAGTCGCAGCTTGTCAGCAGTAAGGATAGCAATCAGCCCCAGCATTTT.

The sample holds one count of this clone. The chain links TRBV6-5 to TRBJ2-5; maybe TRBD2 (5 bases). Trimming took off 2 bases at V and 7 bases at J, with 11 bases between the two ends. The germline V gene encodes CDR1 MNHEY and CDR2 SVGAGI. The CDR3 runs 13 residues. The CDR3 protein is CASSYALGGTQYF. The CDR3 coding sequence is TGTGCCAGCAGTTACGCTCTAGGAGGGACCCAGTACTTC.

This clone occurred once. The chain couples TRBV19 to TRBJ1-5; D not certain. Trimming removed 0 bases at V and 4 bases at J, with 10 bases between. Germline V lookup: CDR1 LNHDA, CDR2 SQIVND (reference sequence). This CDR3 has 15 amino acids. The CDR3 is CASSIDLRWNQPQHF. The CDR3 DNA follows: TGTGCCAGTAGTATAGATCTAAGATGGAATCAGCCCCAGCATTTT.

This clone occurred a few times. The CDR3 DNA follows: TGTGCCAGCAGCCTTATCAGGGGGGGCCCCAATGAGCAGTTCTTC. It is translated as CASSLIRGGPNEQFF. V and J are TRBV7-6 and TRBJ2-1; D tentatively reads TRBD1 or TRBD2 (7 bases each). From germline, CDR1 is SGHVS and CDR2 FNYEAQ. The CDR3 consists of 15 residues. Deletions cut 5 bases from V and 6 bases from J, with 17 bases between.

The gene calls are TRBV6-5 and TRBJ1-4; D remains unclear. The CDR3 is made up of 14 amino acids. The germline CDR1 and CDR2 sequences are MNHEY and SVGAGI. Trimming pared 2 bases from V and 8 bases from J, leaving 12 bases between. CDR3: CASSYGPYKEKLFF. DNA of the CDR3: TGTGCCAGCAGTTACGGGCCGTATAAAGAAAAACTGTTTTTT.

The CDR3 nucleotides read TGCGCCAGCAGCCAAGCCCTAAATCAGCCCCAGCATTTT. Translated: CASSQALNQPQHF. V gene TRBV4-1 combines with J gene TRBJ1-5; D call uncertain. Trimming stripped 1 base from V and 4 bases from J, with 5 bases between. The CDR3 has 13 amino acids. Per germline, CDR1 MGHRA and CDR2 YSYEKL.

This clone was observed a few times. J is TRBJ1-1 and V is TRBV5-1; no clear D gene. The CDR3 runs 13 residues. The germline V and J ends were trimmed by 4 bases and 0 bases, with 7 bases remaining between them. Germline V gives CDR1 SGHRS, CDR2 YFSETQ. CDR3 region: CASSLYMNTEAFF. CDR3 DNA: TGCGCCAGCAGCCTTTATATGAACACTGAAGCTTTCTTT.

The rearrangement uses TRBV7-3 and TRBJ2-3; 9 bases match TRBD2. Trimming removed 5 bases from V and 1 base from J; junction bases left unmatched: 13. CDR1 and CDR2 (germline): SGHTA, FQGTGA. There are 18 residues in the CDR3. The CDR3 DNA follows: TGTGCCAGCAGCCCCGGGAGGGCGGGAGGGCAAGGCACAGATACGCAGTATTTT. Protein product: CASSPGRAGGQGTDTQYF. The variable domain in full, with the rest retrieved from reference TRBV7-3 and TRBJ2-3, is GAGVSQTPSNKVTEKGKYVELRCDPISGHTALYWYRQSLGQGPEFLIYFQGTGAADDSGLPNDRFFAVRPEGSVSTLKIQRTERGDSAVYLCASSPGRAGGQGTDTQYFGPGTRLTVL.

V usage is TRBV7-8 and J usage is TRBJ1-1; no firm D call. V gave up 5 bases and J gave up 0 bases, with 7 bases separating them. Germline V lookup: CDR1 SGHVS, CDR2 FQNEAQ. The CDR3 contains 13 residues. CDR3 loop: CASSQSLNTEAFF. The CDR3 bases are TGTGCCAGCAGCCAAAGTTTGAACACTGAAGCTTTCTTT.

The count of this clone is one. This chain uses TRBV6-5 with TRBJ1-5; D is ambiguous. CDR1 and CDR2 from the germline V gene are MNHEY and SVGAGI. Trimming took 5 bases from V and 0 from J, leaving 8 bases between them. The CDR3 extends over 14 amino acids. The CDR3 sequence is CASSLLHSNQPQHF. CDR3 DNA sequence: TGTGCCAGCAGTCTGCTACATAGCAATCAGCCCCAGCATTTT.

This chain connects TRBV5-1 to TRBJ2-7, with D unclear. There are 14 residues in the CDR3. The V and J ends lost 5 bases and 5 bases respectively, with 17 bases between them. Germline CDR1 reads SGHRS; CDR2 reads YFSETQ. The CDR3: CASSPPETPHEQYF. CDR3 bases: TGCGCCAGCAGTCCTCCGGAGACGCCTCACGAGCAGTACTTC.

CDR3 sequence (DNA): TGTGCCAGCAGCGTAGGACCGGTGCGGGAGCTGTTTTTT. Its protein is CASSVGPVRELFF. The chain combines TRBV9 with TRBJ2-2; D call uncertain. Trimming removed 0 bases from V and 9 bases from J, with 9 bases in between. Germline CDR1 SGDLS, CDR2 YYNGEE. The CDR3 length is 13 residues. Based on the CDR3 plus reference TRBV9 and TRBJ2-2, the full variable domain is DSGVTQTPKHLITATGQRVTLRCSPRSGDLSVYWYQQSLDQGLQFLIQYYNGEERAKGNILERFSAQQFPDLHSELNLSSLELGDSALYFCASSVGPVRELFFGEGSRLTVL.

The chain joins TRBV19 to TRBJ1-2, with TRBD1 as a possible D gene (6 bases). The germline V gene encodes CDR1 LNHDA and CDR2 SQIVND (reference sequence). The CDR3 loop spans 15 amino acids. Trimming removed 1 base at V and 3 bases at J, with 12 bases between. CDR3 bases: TGTGCCAGTAGTATAGGGACAGCGGGACACTATGGCTACACCTTC. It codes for CASSIGTAGHYGYTF.

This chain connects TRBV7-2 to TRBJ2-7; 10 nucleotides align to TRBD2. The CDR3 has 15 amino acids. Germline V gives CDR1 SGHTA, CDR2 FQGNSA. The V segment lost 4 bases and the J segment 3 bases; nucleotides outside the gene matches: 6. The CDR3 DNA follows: TGTGCCAGCAGCTCGTCTAGCGGGAGTATCTACGAGCAGTACTTC. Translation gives CASSSSSGSIYEQYF. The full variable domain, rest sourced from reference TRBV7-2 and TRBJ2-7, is GAGVSQSPSNKVTEKGKDVELRCDPISGHTALYWYRQSLGQGLEFLIYFQGNSAPDKSGLPSDRFSAERTGGSVSTLTIQRTQQEDSAVYLCASSSSSGSIYEQYFGPGTRLTVT.

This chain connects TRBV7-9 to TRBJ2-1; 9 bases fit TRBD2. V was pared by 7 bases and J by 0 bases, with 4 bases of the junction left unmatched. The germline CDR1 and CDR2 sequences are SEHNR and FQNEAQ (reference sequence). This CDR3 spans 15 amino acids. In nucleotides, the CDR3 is TGTGCCAGCACTGGCGGGGGGGCCTCCTACAATGAGCAGTTCTTC. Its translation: CASTGGGASYNEQFF.

Here the CDR3 reads CASRSLDTQYF. The CDR3 coding sequence is TGTGCCAGCCGTTCCCTGGATACGCAGTATTTT. The J gene is TRBJ2-3, the V gene TRBV7-9, with D unresolved. The CDR3 runs to 11 residues. The germline V and J ends were trimmed by 8 bases and 6 bases, with 9 bases remaining between them. The germline V gene has CDR1 SEHNR and CDR2 FQNEAQ (reference sequence).

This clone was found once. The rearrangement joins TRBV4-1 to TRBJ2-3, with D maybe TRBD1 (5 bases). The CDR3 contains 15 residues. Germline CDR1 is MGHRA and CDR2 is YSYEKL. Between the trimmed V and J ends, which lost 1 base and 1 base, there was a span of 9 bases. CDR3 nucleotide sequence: TGCGCCAGCAGCCAAGGACAGTTAGGCACAGATACGCAGTATTTT. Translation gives CASSQGQLGTDTQYF.

In DNA, the CDR3 is TGTGCCAGCAGCATGGACAGTATGAACTACAATGAGCAGTTCTTC. This sequence encodes CASSMDSMNYNEQFF. The chain uses TRBV7-3 and TRBJ2-1; a weak D match, TRBD1 (6 bases). From germline, CDR1 is SGHTA and CDR2 FQGTGA. The CDR3 is made up of 15 amino acids. V gave up 5 bases and J gave up 3 bases, with 14 bases separating them. Full variable domain (outside the CDR3, taken from reference TRBV7-3 and TRBJ2-1): GAGVSQTPSNKVTEKGKYVELRCDPISGHTALYWYRQSLGQGPEFLIYFQGTGAADDSGLPNDRFFAVRPEGSVSTLKIQRTERGDSAVYLCASSMDSMNYNEQFFGPGTRLTVL.

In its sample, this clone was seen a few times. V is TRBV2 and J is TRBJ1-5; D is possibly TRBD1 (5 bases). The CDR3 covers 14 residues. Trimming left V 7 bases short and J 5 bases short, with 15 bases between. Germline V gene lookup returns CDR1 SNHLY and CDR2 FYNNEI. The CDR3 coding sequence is TGTGCCAGCACCGAGCCAGGGATCTATCAGCCCCAGCATTTT. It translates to CASTEPGIYQPQHF.

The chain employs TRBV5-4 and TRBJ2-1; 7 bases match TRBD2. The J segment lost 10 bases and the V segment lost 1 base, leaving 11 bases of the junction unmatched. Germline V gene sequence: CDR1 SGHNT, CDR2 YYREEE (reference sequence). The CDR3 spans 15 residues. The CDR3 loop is CASSLSGRRAGEQFF. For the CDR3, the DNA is TGTGCCAGCAGCTTGTCCGGCAGGAGAGCGGGAGAGCAGTTCTTC.

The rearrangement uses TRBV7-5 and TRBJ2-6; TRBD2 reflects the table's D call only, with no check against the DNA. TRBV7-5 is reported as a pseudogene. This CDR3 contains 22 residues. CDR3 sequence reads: CARSLAVKFLGNLISGANVLTF. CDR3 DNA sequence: TGTGCCAGAAGCTTAGCTGTCAAGTTCCTCGGGAACCTTATATCAGGGGCCAACGTCCTGACTTTC.

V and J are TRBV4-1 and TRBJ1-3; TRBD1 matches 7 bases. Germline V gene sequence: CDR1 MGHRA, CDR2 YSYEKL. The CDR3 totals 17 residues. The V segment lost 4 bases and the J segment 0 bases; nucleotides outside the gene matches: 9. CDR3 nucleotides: TGCGCCAGCAGCCGACAGGGTATAGTGCTCTCTGGAAACACCATATATTTT. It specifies CASSRQGIVLSGNTIYF.

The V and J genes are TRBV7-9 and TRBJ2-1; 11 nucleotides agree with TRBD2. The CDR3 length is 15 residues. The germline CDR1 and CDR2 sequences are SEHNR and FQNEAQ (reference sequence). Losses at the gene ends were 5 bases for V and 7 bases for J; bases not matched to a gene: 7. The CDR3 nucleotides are TGTGCCAGCAGCCCCCAGGTAGCGGGGGGGAATGAGCAGTTCTTC. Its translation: CASSPQVAGGNEQFF.

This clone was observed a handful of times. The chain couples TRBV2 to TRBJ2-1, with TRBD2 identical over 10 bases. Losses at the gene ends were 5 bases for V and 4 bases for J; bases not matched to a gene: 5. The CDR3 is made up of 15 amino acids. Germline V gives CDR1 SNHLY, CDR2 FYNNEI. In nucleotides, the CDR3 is TGTGCCAGCAGTTCCGGACTAGCGGTATACAATGAGCAGTTCTTC. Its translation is CASSSGLAVYNEQFF.

CDR3 sequence reads: CSVETGGAYNEQFF. DNA for the CDR3: TGCAGCGTTGAAACAGGGGGCGCCTACAATGAGCAGTTCTTC. This chain joins TRBV29-1 and TRBJ2-1; 9 nucleotides line up with TRBD1. Germline values: CDR1 SQVTM, CDR2 ANQGSEA. V was pared by 2 bases and J by 2 bases, with 1 base of the junction left unmatched. The CDR3 consists of 14 residues.